This passage covers 8 T cell receptor beta chains from one sample sequenced in a study of T-cell memory formation after mild COVID-19. TCRdb redid the calling of the 5' RACE reads with MiXCR, one entry per CDR3 protein. This sample has under 200,000 distinct CDR3 sequences, with 11% found just once. Source material: PBMCs or a T cell subset sorted from them (not recorded which). These receptors came from a man between 18 and 29 years old who had mild COVID-19 (a few samples of this study predate the infection). Cell type and time point are not known.

This rearrangement joins TRBV6-5 to TRBJ2-5, with 9 bases aligning to TRBD1. This CDR3 is built from 14 residues. The ends lost 0 bases at V and 9 bases at J; junction bases unmatched: 5. The germline V gene has CDR1 MNHEY and CDR2 SVGAGI. This CDR3 reads CASSYSKTGGAQYF. The CDR3, as DNA: TGTGCCAGCAGTTACTCGAAGACAGGGGGAGCCCAGTACTTC.

This clonotype showed up just a few times. The chain joins TRBV7-2 to TRBJ2-3; D is perhaps TRBD1 (6 bases). Trimming took off 2 bases at V and 4 bases at J, with 13 bases between the two ends. Germline values: CDR1 SGHTA, CDR2 FQGNSA. CDR3 length: 15 residues. The CDR3, as DNA: TGTGCCAGCAGCTTACAGGGGACGGTCGCAGATACGCAGTATTTT. It is translated as CASSLQGTVADTQYF.

The V and J genes are TRBV19 and TRBJ2-1; D tentatively fits TRBD1 or TRBD2 (5 bases each). Germline CDR1 and CDR2: LNHDA and SQIVND (reference sequence). This CDR3 is built from 15 residues. Deletions cut 3 bases from V and 4 bases from J, with 13 bases between. In nucleotides, the CDR3 is TGTGCCAGTAGTATCTTTGGGGGACGGTACAATGAGCAGTTCTTC. Residues: CASSIFGGRYNEQFF.

This clonotype has more than one count but fewer than ten. The chain joins TRBV6-5 to TRBJ1-5; D gene uncertain. The germline gives CDR1 MNHEY, CDR2 SVGAGI. This CDR3 comprises 14 residues. V lost 0 bases and J 5 bases, leaving 8 bases between the germline ends. CDR3 sequence reads: CASSYSGGYQPQHF. CDR3 nucleotide sequence: TGTGCCAGCAGTTACTCGGGCGGGTATCAGCCCCAGCATTTT.

This chain joins TRBV7-6 and TRBJ2-1; D might be TRBD1 or TRBD2, each matching 5 bases. CDR3 size: 14 residues. Trimming stripped 8 bases from V and 6 bases from J, with 17 bases between. Germline V CDR1 and CDR2: SGHVS, FNYEAQ. The CDR3 DNA reads as TGTGCCAGCTCAACCGAGGGGTTCGGCAATGAGCAGTTCTTC. Residues: CASSTEGFGNEQFF.

This clonotype was seen ten or more times. This chain connects TRBV20-1 to TRBJ2-7; the match to TRBD2 covers 7 bases. The CDR3 has 15 amino acids. Germline-derived CDR1 and CDR2 are DFQATT and SNEGSKA (reference sequence). V gave up 5 bases and J gave up 0 bases; unmatched junction bases: 10. CDR3 DNA sequence: TGCAGTGCTCCCACGGCCCAGCGGGGCTCCTACGAGCAGTACTTC. It specifies CSAPTAQRGSYEQYF.

The rearrangement uses TRBV6-5 and TRBJ1-5, with D tentatively TRBD1 (6 bases). Germline V gene lookup returns CDR1 MNHEY and CDR2 SVGAGI. V shed 2 bases and J shed 5 bases, with 10 bases lying between them. The CDR3 sequence is 14 residues long. Here the CDR3 DNA reads TGTGCCAGCAGTTACCTGACAGGAGATCAGCCCCAGCATTTT. Its protein product is CASSYLTGDQPQHF.

The chain recombines TRBV12-3 or TRBV12-4 with TRBJ2-1; D might be TRBD2 (6 bases). Trimming removed 3 bases at V and 3 bases at J, with 12 bases between. The CDR3 is made up of 15 amino acids. CDR3 in amino acids: CASSLRGNFYNEQFF. The CDR3 DNA follows: TGTGCCAGCAGTTTGCGGGGCAACTTCTACAATGAGCAGTTCTTC.